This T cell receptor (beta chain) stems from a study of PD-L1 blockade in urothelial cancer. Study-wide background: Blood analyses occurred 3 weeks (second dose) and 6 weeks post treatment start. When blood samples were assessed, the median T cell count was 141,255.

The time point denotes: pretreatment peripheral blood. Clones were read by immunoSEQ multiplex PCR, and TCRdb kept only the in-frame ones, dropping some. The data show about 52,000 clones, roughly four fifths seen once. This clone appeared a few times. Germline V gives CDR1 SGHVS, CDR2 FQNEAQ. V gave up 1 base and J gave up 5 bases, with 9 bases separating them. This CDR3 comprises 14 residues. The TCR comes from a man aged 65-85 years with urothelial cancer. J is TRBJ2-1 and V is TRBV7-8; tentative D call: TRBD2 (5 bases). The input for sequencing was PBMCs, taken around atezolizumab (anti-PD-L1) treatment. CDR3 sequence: CASSLGRRDNEQFF. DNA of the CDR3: TGTGCCAGCAGCTTAGGTAGGCGGGACAATGAGCAGTTCTTC.